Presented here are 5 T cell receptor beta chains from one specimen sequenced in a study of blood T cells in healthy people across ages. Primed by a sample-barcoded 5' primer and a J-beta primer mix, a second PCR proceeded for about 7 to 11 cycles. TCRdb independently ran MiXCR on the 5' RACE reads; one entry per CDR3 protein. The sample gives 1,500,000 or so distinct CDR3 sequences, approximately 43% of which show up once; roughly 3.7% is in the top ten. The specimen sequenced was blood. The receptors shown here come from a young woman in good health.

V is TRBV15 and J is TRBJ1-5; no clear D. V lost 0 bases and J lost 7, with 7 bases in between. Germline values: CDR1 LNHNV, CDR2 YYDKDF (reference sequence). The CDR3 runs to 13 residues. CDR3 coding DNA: TGTGCCACCAGCAGAGAGCGGGAACAGCCCCAGCATTTT. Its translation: CATSREREQPQHF.

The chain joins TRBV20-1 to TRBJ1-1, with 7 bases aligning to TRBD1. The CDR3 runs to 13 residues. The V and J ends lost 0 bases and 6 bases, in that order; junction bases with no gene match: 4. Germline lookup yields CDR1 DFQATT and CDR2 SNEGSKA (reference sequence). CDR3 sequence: CSARDQGVSEAFF. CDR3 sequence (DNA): TGCAGTGCTAGAGATCAGGGGGTTTCTGAAGCTTTCTTT.

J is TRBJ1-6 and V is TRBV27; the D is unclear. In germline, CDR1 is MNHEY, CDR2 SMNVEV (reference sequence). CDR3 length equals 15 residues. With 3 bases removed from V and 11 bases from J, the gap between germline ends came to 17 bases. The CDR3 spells CASSFAQVRGAPLHF. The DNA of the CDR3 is TGTGCCAGCAGTTTTGCCCAGGTTCGCGGTGCACCCCTCCACTTT.

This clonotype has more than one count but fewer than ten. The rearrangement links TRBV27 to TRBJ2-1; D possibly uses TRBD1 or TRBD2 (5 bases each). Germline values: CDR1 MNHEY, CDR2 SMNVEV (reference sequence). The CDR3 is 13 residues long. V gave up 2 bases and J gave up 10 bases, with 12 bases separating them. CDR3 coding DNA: TGTGCCAGCAGTTTAGTTGGGGGTCGGGAGCAGTTCTTC. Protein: CASSLVGGREQFF.

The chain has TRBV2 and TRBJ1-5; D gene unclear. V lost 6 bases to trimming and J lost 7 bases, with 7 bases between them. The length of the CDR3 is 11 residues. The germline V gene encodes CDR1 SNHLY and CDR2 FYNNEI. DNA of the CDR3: TGTGCCAGCAGACTGGACCAGCCCCAGCATTTT. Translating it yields CASRLDQPQHF. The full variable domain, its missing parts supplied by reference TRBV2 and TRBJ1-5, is EPEVTQTPSHQVTQMGQEVILRCVPISNHLYFYWYRQILGQKVEFLVSFYNNEISEKSEIFDDQFSVERPDGSNFTLKIRSTKLEDSAMYFCASRLDQPQHFGDGTRLSIL.